This T cell receptor beta chain came from a study of blood T cell repertoires in COVID-19. Study summary: In each case, the material was cDNA or gDNA derived from T cells, B-cell-depleted T cells, or PBMCs.

The CDR3 has 15 residues. The V and J ends lost 1 base and 2 bases respectively, with 9 bases between them. Germline CDR1 MGHRA, CDR2 YSYEKL. Sequenced by immunoSEQ multiplex PCR; TCRdb stores in-frame clones only, minus some. The sample records fewer than 200,000 clones, around 93% being singletons. The sample taken for sequencing was peripheral blood. This chain connects TRBV4-1 to TRBJ1-5; no firm D call. This TCR came from a woman aged 50 to 65 with acute or convalescent COVID-19. The DNA for the CDR3 is TGCGCCAGCAGCCAAGTGAGTATAGGCAATCAGCCCCAGCATTTT. This translates into CASSQVSIGNQPQHF.